Sequencing of this T cell receptor beta chain was carried out in a study of HIV-infected children after antiretroviral therapy interruption. Background on the study: Children's median ages were about 9.2 years and 8 years by group. Interruption-arm sampling covered weeks 0, 12, interruption end (24 or 48), and about 3 years post-study. Notes on the study in general: After treatment interruption started, naive CD4+ CDR3 overlap across time points dropped.

Treatment in this sample: PENTA 11 planned treatment interruption arm or continuous ART arm. Unique molecular identifiers were included in an RNA-based 3' RACE TCR library. TCRdb fed the 3' RACE reads into MiXCR, producing one record per CDR3 protein. The sample shows around 40,000 distinct CDR3 sequences, approximately 7% of them seen only once. The CDR3 runs 13 residues. Germline values: CDR1 MNHEY, CDR2 SVGAGI. Within the sample, this clonotype is medium-sized. The antigen is undetermined. At one boundary the junction diverges from the germline segment, which might be a read error. The chain has TRBV6-5 and TRBJ1-6; maybe TRBD1 (5 bases). The TCR originated in a pool of human donors with HIV. The material sequenced was CD45RA+ CD4+ T cells from PBMCs, pooled from several time points, taken from a donor given antiretroviral therapy, either interrupted or continuous. The subset denotes: naive CD4+ CD45RA+ CD45RO- T cells. As DNA, the CDR3 is TGTGCCAGCAGTGATGGGGGGAATTCGCCCCTCTACTTT. As protein: CASSDGGNSPLYF.